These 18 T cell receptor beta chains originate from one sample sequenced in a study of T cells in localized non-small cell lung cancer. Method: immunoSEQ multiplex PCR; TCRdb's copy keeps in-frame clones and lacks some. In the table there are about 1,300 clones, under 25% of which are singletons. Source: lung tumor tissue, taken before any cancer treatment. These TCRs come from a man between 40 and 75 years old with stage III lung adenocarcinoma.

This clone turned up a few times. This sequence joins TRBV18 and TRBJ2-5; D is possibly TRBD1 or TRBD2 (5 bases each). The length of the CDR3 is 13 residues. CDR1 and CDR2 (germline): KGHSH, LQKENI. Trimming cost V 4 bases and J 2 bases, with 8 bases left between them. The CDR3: CASSRDAQETQYF. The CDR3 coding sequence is TGTGCCAGCTCACGGGACGCACAAGAGACCCAGTACTTC.

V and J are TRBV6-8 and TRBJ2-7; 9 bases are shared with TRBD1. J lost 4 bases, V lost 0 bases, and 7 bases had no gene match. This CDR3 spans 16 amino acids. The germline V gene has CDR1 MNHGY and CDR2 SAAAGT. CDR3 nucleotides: TGTGCCAGCAGTTACTCCGGACAGGGGCTTTCGTACGAGCAGTACTTC. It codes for CASSYSGQGLSYEQYF.

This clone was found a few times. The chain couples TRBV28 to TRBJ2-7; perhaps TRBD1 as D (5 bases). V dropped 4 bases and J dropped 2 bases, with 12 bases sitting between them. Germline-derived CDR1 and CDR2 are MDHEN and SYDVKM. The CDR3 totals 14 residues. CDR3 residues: CASSSQDLTYEQYF. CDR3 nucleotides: TGTGCCAGCAGTTCACAGGATTTGACCTACGAGCAGTACTTC. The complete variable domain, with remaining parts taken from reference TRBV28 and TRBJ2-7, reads DVKVTQSSRYLVKRTGEKVFLECVQDMDHENMFWYRQDPGLGLRLIYFSYDVKMKEKGDIPEGYSVSREKKERFSLILESASTNQTSMYLCASSSQDLTYEQYFGPGTRLTVT.

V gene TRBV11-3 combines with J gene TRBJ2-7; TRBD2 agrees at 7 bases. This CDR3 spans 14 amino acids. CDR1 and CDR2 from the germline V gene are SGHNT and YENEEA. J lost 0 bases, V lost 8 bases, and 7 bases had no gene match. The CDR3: CASGRDRNSYEQYF. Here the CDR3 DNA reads TGTGCCAGCGGGAGGGACCGAAACTCCTACGAGCAGTACTTC.

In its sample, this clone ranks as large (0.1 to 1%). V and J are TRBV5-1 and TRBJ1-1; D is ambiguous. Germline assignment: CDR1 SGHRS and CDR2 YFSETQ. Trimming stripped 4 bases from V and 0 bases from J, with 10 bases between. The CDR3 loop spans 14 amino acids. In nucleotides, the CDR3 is TGCGCCAGCAGCCCCGGAGTCATGAACACTGAAGCTTTCTTT. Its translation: CASSPGVMNTEAFF.

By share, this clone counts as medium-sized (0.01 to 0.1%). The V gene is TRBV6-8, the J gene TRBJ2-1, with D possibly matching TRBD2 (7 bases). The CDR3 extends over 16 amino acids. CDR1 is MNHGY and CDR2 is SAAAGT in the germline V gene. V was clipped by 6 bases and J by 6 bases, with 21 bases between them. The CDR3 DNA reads TGTGCCAGCAGCCTTCTAGCGGAGGGGGAGGGCAATGAGCAGTTCTTC. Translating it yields CASSLLAEGEGNEQFF.

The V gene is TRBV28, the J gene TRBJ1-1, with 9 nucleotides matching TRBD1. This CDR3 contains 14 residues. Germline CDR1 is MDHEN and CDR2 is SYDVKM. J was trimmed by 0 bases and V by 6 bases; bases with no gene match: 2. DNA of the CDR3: TGTGCCAGCAGCCGGACAGGGGTGAACACTGAAGCTTTCTTT. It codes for CASSRTGVNTEAFF.

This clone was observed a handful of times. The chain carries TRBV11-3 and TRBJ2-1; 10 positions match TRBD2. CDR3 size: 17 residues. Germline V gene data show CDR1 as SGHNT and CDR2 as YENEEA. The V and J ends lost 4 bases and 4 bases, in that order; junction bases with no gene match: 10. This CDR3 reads CASSYSSGGAGYNEQFF. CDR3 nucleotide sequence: TGTGCCAGCAGCTACTCCAGCGGGGGGGCAGGATACAATGAGCAGTTCTTC.

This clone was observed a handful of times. The CDR3 reads CASSLYQRDADTQYF. Here the CDR3 DNA reads TGTGCCAGCAGCTTATACCAGCGGGACGCAGATACGCAGTATTTT. The J gene is TRBJ2-3, the V gene TRBV11-3; 7 bases are shared with TRBD2. The V gene's germline CDR1 is SGHNT and CDR2 YENEEA. CDR3 size: 15 residues. Losses at the gene ends were 2 bases for V and 4 bases for J; bases not matched to a gene: 6.

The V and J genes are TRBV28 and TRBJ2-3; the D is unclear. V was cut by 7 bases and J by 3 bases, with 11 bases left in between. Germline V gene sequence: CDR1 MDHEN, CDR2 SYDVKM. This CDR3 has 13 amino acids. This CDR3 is CASMDHQTDTQYF. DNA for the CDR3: TGTGCCAGCATGGACCATCAGACAGATACGCAGTATTTT.

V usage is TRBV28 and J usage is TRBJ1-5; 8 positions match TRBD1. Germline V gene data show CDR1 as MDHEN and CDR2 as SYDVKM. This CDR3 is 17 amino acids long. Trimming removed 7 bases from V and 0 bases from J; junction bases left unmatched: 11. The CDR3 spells CASNGQGAIYSNQPQHF. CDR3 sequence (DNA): TGTGCCAGCAACGGCCAGGGGGCGATCTATAGCAATCAGCCCCAGCATTTT.

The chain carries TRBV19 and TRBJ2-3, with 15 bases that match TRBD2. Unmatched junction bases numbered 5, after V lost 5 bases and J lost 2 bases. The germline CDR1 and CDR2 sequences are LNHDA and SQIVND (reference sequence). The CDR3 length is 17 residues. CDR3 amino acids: CASSGGLAGGPTDTQYF. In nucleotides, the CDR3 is TGTGCCAGTAGTGGGGGACTAGCGGGAGGCCCCACAGATACGCAGTATTTT.

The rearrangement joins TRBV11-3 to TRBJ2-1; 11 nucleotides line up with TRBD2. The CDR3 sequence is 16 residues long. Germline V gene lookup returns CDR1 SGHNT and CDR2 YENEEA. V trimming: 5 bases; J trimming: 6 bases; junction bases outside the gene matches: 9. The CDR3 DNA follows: TGTGCCAGCAGCCCAGTAGCGGGAGGGGGCTTCAATGAGCAGTTCTTC. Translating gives CASSPVAGGGFNEQFF.

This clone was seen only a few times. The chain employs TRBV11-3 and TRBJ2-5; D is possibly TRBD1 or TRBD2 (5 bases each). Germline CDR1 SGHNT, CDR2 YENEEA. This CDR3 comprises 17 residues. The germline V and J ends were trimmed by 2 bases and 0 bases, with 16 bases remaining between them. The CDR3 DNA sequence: TGTGCCAGCAGCTTATTCCGTGGGACCGTCAACCAAGAGACCCAGTACTTC. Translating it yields CASSLFRGTVNQETQYF.

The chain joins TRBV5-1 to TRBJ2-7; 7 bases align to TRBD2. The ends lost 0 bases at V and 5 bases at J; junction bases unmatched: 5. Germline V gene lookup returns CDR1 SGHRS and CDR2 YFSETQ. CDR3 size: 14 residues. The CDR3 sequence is CASSLVGTINEQYF. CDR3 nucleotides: TGCGCCAGCAGCTTGGTTGGGACTATTAACGAGCAGTACTTC.

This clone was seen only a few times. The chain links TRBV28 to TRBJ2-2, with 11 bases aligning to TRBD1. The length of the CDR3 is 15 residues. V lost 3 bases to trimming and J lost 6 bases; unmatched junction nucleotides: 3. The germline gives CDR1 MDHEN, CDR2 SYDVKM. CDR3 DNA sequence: TGTGCCAGCAGTTTGGGGGGACAGGGGGCCGGGGAGCTGTTTTTT. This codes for CASSLGGQGAGELFF.

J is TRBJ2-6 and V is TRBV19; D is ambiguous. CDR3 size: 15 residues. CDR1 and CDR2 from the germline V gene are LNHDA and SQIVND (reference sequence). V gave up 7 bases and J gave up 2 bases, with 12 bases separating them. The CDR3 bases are TGTGCCAGTAACCCAAGGACGGCTGGGGCCAACGTCCTGACTTTC. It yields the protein CASNPRTAGANVLTF.

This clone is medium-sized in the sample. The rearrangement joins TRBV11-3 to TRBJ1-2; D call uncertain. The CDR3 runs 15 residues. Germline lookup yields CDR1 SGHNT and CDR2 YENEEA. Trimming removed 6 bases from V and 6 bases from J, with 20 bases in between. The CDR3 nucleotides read TGTGCCAGCAGTTTACAGAGACCCACCACCAATGGCTACACCTTC. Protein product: CASSLQRPTTNGYTF.